These 24 T cell receptor beta chains originate from one sample sequenced in a study of CD4 and CD8 cells across lung adenocarcinoma regions. TCRdb redid the calling of the PCR reads with MiXCR, one entry per CDR3 protein. The sample lists about 12,000 distinct CDR3 sequences, 45% to 50% occurring once. Sequenced sample: CD8+ T cells from the margin of a lung tumor. The receptors were gathered from a male donor with lung adenocarcinoma. The CD4 and CD8 labels of this study may be unreliable.

This clonotype was picked up one time. This chain connects TRBV27 to TRBJ2-4; D assignment may be TRBD1 or TRBD2 (6 bases each). CDR1 is MNHEY and CDR2 is SMNVEV in the germline V gene (reference sequence). Between the trimmed V and J ends, which lost 8 bases and 13 bases, there was a span of 27 bases. The CDR3 has 15 amino acids. CDR3 loop: CASGLGSRGGDTQYF. CDR3 coding DNA: TGTGCCAGCGGTCTCGGCAGCCGTGGCGGGGACACCCAGTACTTC.

This clonotype was counted a few times. The genes are TRBV7-2 and TRBJ2-5; either TRBD1 or TRBD2 may fit D (5 bases each). The CDR3 runs to 12 residues. Germline assignment: CDR1 SGHTA and CDR2 FQGNSA. The V gene lost 3 bases and the J gene lost 7 bases, with 9 bases spanning the gap. The CDR3 loop is CASSFDSGTQYF. The DNA of the CDR3 is TGTGCCAGCAGCTTTGACAGCGGGACCCAGTACTTC.

This clonotype came up many times. No conserved phenylalanine or tryptophan is present at the end of the CDR3, so a read error is the likely explanation. The DNA is omitted, as the CDR3 cannot be located on it reliably, and the CDR3 follows TCRdb's listing. This chain joins TRBV10-2 and TRBJ2-3; no DNA check was done on the table's D call, TRBD1. A total of 15 residues make up the CDR3, ends included. Germline CDR1 is WSHSY and CDR2 is SAAADI. CDR3 loop: CASSELGKGIGWVPV.

This clonotype is categorized as medium-sized. A much larger clone lies one base from this, so it may be a read error. V usage is TRBV12-3 or TRBV12-4 and J usage is TRBJ2-5; the D is unclear. V lost 3 bases to trimming and J lost 4 bases, with 12 bases between them. This CDR3 is 14 amino acids long. The CDR3 nucleotides are TGTGCCAGCAGTTTGGGCTGGAACCGAGAGACCCAGTACTTC. It encodes CASSLGWNRETQYF.

This clonotype was detected ten times or more. The genes are TRBV6-1 and TRBJ2-3, with 11 bases fitting TRBD2. The CDR3 extends over 16 amino acids. From germline, CDR1 is MNHNS and CDR2 SASEGT. V was clipped by 5 bases and J by 3 bases; unmatched bases: 7. CDR3 sequence (DNA): TGTGCCAGCAGTCGGGAGGGACTAGCGGAAACAGATACGCAGTATTTT. This encodes CASSREGLAETDTQYF.

By share, this clonotype counts as medium-sized. The rearrangement links TRBV6-1 to TRBJ2-3; perhaps TRBD1 as D (6 bases). This CDR3 is built from 15 residues. Germline V gene sequence: CDR1 MNHNS, CDR2 SASEGT. V shed 2 bases and J shed 0 bases, with 9 bases lying between them. The CDR3 is CASSERQESTDTQYF. DNA for the CDR3: TGTGCCAGCAGTGAACGACAGGAAAGCACAGATACGCAGTATTTT.

The sample holds one count of this clonotype. The chain links TRBV14 to TRBJ2-1; the match to TRBD2 covers 9 bases. V was clipped by 4 bases and J by 9 bases; unmatched bases: 10. This CDR3 is built from 15 residues. Germline assignment: CDR1 SGHDN and CDR2 FVKESK. CDR3 coding DNA: TGTGCCAGCAGCCTCGGACTAGCGATTGGGGGTGAGCAGTTCTTC. Its protein product is CASSLGLAIGGEQFF.

This clonotype came up many times. The chain links TRBV27 to TRBJ2-1; TRBD2 might be the D (5 bases). Germline V gives CDR1 MNHEY, CDR2 SMNVEV (reference sequence). This CDR3 is 15 amino acids long. V lost 5 bases, J lost 0 bases, and 11 bases lay in between. CDR3 sequence reads: CASSLRRSSYNEQFF. The CDR3 DNA is TGTGCCAGCAGTCTTCGGAGGAGCTCCTACAATGAGCAGTTCTTC.

The chain couples TRBV6-4 to TRBJ2-4; D is uncertain. This CDR3 comprises 16 residues. CDR1 and CDR2 (germline): MRHNA, SNTAGT. V was trimmed by 6 bases and J by 12 bases, leaving 27 bases between them. CDR3 amino acids: CASRAPRSREKETQYF. In DNA, the CDR3 is TGTGCCAGCAGGGCCCCTCGGAGTCGTGAGAAAGAGACTCAGTACTTC.

Details on this clonotype: One junction end does not reproduce the germline sequence, and a read error may be involved. This chain links TRBV27 with TRBJ2-1; 8 bases match TRBD1. The germline V gene has CDR1 MNHEY and CDR2 SMNVEV (reference sequence). There are 13 residues in the CDR3. The CDR3 here is CASSGRGPTSQYF. CDR3 coding DNA: TGTGCCAGCAGTGGCAGGGGGCCAACGTCCCAGTATTTC.

This clonotype qualifies as medium-sized. Given a much more abundant clone one base away, this may be a read error. The J gene is TRBJ2-5, the V gene TRBV6-5; the D gene is possibly TRBD2 (5 bases). V was trimmed by 0 bases and J by 11 bases, leaving 13 bases between them. The CDR3 has 13 residues. The germline V gene has CDR1 MNHEY and CDR2 SVGAGI. The CDR3 spells CASSYSRGNEQYF. In DNA form, the CDR3 reads TGTGCCAGCAGTTACTCGAGAGGGAATGAGCAGTACTTC.

Of note for this clonotype: One junction end disagrees with the germline gene, perhaps due to a read error. V is TRBV27 and J is TRBJ2-1; D is perhaps TRBD1 (6 bases). Germline V CDR1 and CDR2: MNHEY, SMNVEV (reference sequence). This CDR3 region has 14 residues. CDR3 bases: TGTGCCAGTACACAGGGTGTAGCGAGAGGGTGGCAGTTTTTC. Its protein is CASTQGVARGWQFF.

This clonotype was detected only a few times. The chain employs TRBV27 and TRBJ1-2; possibly TRBD1 for D (5 bases). The V gene lost 4 bases and the J gene lost 8 bases, with 11 bases spanning the gap. This CDR3 comprises 12 residues. CDR1 is MNHEY and CDR2 is SMNVEV in the germline V gene (reference sequence). This CDR3 is CASSSGRGGYTF. The CDR3 bases are TGTGCCAGCAGTTCGGGACGCGGCGGCTACACCTTC.

V is TRBV6-5 and J is TRBJ2-1; TRBD1 or TRBD2 may be the D gene (6 bases each). Germline V gene lookup returns CDR1 MNHEY and CDR2 SVGAGI. Trimming removed 2 bases from V and 7 bases from J, with 15 bases in between. This CDR3 comprises 15 residues. CDR3 DNA sequence: TGTGCCAGCAGTTACAAGGGGGGAGCCAAAAATGAGCAGTTCTTC. This translates into CASSYKGGAKNEQFF.

This clonotype was picked up many times. The V gene is TRBV10-3, the J gene TRBJ2-2, with D possibly TRBD2 on 6 matching bases. With 0 bases removed from V and 5 bases from J, the gap between germline ends came to 13 bases. Germline values: CDR1 ENHRY, CDR2 SYGVKD. The length of the CDR3 is 16 residues. The CDR3 sequence is CAISESHGSRTGELFF. DNA for the CDR3: TGTGCCATCAGTGAGTCCCACGGGAGTCGGACCGGGGAGCTGTTTTTT.

The chain joins TRBV11-2 to TRBJ2-5; D perhaps matches TRBD2 (6 bases). V lost 2 bases to trimming and J lost 11 bases, with 24 bases between them. The CDR3 spans 16 residues. Per germline, CDR1 SGHAT and CDR2 FQNNGV. The DNA for the CDR3 is TGTGCCAGCAGCTTATTGGGTGCGGGACCCTACAATGAGCAGTACTTC. Translation: CASSLLGAGPYNEQYF.

In regard to this clonotype: A single base separates this from a much larger clone, so it may be a read error. The V and J genes are TRBV5-6 and TRBJ2-3; 9 bases map to TRBD1. The V segment lost 3 bases and the J segment 1 base; nucleotides outside the gene matches: 0. There are 14 residues in the CDR3. Per the germline V gene, CDR1 is SGHDT and CDR2 is YYEEEE. This chain's CDR3 is CASSWDRGTDTQYF. CDR3 DNA: TGTGCCAGCAGCTGGGACAGGGGCACAGATACGCAGTATTTT.

This clonotype was seen ten or more times. This chain uses TRBV6-1 with TRBJ2-1; 10 nucleotides match TRBD1. The tail of the sequence fits TRBJ2-5 better, so the J call may be wrong. Looked up from germline, CDR1 is MNHNS and CDR2 is SASEGT. This CDR3 is built from 15 residues. CDR3 nucleotide sequence: TGTGCCAGCACCCTCTCGTCGACAGGGGGCAAGACCCAGTACTTC. It translates to CASTLSSTGGKTQYF.

J is TRBJ2-5 and V is TRBV10-3, with a possible D match to TRBD2 (6 bases). Trimming stripped 11 bases from V and 4 bases from J, with 23 bases between. Germline V lookup: CDR1 ENHRY, CDR2 SYGVKD. This CDR3 spans 15 amino acids. The CDR3 region has the DNA TGTGCCGGGGGGTTCGGGGGACGGGACCCAGAGACCCAGTACTTC. This translates into CAGGFGGRDPETQYF.

In its sample, this clonotype is medium-sized. The V and J genes are TRBV7-2 and TRBJ2-1; TRBD2 matches at 10 bases. Per the germline V gene, CDR1 is SGHTA and CDR2 is FQGNSA. V was clipped by 6 bases and J by 13 bases; unmatched bases: 18. This CDR3 region has 16 residues. CDR3 DNA: TGTGCCAGCAGTTTCGGACTAGCGGCGGGCGGCGAGACCCAGTTCTTC. This gives the protein CASSFGLAAGGETQFF.

This clonotype was counted a few times. J is TRBJ1-4 and V is TRBV7-6, with TRBD1 matching over 11 bases. Germline lookup yields CDR1 SGHVS and CDR2 FNYEAQ. V dropped 5 bases and J dropped 7; count of bases not matched to a gene: 6. This CDR3 has 15 residues. Here the CDR3 reads CASSVTGTGGEKLFF. The CDR3 DNA is TGTGCCAGCAGCGTAACCGGGACAGGGGGTGAAAAACTGTTTTTT.

Comments on this clonotype: The germline gene is not matched at one end of the junction; a read error may be the cause. The V call is TRBV24-1, the J call TRBJ2-1; a possible D gene is TRBD1 (5 bases). The CDR3 runs 14 residues. Germline V CDR1 and CDR2: KGHDR, SFDVKD. The CDR3 sequence: CATSADSAPETQYF. The DNA of the CDR3 is TGTGCCACCAGCGCTGACAGTGCACCAGAGACGCAGTATTTC.

The sample holds a few counts of this clonotype. The V gene is TRBV7-2, the J gene TRBJ2-1; 8 bases align to TRBD1. This CDR3 spans 13 amino acids. CDR1 and CDR2 (germline): SGHTA, FQGNSA. The V and J ends lost 2 bases and 9 bases, in that order; junction bases with no gene match: 3. The CDR3 reads CASSLQDRGEQFF. The CDR3 coding sequence is TGTGCCAGCAGCTTACAAGACAGGGGTGAGCAGTTCTTC.

The sample holds a few counts of this clonotype. V gene TRBV5-1 combines with J gene TRBJ1-1, with 7 bases matching TRBD1. V was pared by 0 bases and J by 3 bases, with 8 bases of the junction left unmatched. The CDR3 is 16 residues long. From germline, CDR1 is SGHRS and CDR2 YFSETQ. Here the CDR3 DNA reads TGCGCCAGCAGCTTGGACAGGGGAACTATGGACACTGAAGCTTTCTTT. Its translation is CASSLDRGTMDTEAFF.